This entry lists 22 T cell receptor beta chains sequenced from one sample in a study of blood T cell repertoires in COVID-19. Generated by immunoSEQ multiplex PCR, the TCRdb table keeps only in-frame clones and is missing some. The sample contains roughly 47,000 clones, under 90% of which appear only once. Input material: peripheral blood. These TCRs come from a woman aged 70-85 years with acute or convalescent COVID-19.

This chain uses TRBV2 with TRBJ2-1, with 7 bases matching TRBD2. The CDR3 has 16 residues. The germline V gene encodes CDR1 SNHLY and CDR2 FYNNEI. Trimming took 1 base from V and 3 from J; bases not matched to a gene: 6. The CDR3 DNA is TGTGCCAGCAGTGAAGGGAGGGACTACGGCTACAATGAGCAGTTCTTC. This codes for CASSEGRDYGYNEQFF.

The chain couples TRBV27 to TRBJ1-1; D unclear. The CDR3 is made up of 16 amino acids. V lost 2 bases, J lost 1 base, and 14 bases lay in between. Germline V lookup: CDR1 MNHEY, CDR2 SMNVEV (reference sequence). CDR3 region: CASSLGGTGWNTEAFF. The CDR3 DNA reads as TGTGCCAGCAGTTTAGGAGGTACGGGGTGGAACACTGAAGCTTTCTTT.

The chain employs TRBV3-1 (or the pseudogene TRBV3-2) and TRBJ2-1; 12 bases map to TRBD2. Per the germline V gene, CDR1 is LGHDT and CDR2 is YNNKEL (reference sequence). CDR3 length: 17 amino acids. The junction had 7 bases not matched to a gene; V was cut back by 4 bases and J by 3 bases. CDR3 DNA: TGTGCCAGCAGCCCGGGACTAGCGGGTGGGCTCTACAATGAGCAGTTCTTC. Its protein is CASSPGLAGGLYNEQFF.

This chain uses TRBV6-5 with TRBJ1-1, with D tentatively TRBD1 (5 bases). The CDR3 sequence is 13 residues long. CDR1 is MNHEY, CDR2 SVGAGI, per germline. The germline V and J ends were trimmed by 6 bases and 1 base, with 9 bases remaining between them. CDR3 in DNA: TGTGCCAGCAGGCCTACAGGGAACACTGAAGCTTTCTTT. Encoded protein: CASRPTGNTEAFF.

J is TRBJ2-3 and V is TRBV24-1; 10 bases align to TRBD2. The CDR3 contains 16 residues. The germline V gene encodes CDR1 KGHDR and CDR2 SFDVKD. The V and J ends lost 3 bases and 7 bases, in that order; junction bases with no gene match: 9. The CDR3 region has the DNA TGTGCCACCAGTGATCCTTTAGCGGGAGGCCCTTATACGCAGTATTTT. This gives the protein CATSDPLAGGPYTQYF.

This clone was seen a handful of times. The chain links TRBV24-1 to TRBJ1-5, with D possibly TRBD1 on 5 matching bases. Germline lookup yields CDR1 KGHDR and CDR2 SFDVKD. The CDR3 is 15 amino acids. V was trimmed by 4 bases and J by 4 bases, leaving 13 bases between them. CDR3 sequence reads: CATSEGGAVNQPQHF. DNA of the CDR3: TGTGCCACCAGTGAGGGAGGGGCGGTTAATCAGCCCCAGCATTTT.

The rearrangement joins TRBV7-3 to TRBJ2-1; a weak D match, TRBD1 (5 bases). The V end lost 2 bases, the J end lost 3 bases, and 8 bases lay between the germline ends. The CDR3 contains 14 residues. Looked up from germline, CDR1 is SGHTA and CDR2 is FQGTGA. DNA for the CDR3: TGTGCCAGCAGCTTAGGGGCCAGCTACAATGAGCAGTTCTTC. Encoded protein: CASSLGASYNEQFF.

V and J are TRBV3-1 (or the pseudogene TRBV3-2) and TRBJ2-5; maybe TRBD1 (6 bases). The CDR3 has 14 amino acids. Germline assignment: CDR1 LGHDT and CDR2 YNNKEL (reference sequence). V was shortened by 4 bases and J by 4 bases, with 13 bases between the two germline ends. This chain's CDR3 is CASSPGRGGETQYF. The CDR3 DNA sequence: TGTGCCAGCAGCCCAGGGAGAGGGGGAGAGACCCAGTACTTC.

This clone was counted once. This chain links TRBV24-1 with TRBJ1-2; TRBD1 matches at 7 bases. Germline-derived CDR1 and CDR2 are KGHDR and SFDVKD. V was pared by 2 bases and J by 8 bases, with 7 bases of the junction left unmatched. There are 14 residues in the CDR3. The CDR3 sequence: CATSDSDRRDGYTF. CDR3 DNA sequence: TGTGCCACCAGTGATTCGGACAGGAGGGACGGCTACACCTTC.

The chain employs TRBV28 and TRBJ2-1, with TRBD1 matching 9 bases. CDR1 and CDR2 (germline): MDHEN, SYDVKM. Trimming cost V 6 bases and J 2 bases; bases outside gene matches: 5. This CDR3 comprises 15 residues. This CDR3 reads CASSDTGGAYNEQFF. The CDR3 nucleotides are TGTGCCAGCAGCGATACAGGGGGCGCCTACAATGAGCAGTTCTTC.

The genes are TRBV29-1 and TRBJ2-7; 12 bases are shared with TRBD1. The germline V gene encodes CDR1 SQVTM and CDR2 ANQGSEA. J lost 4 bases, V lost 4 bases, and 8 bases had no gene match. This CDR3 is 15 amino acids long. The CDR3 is CSVVGGTGGRYEQYF. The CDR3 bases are TGCAGCGTTGTAGGTGGGACAGGGGGCCGGTACGAGCAGTACTTC.

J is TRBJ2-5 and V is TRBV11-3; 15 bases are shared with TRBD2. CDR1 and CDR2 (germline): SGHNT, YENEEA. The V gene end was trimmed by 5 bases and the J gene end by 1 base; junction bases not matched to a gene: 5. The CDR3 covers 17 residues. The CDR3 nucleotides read TGTGCCAGCAGCCCCCGGACTAGCGGGAGGGCCCAAGAGACCCAGTACTTC. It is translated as CASSPRTSGRAQETQYF. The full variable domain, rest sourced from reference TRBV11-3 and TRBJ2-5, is EAGVVQSPRYKIIEKKQPVAFWCNPISGHNTLYWYLQNLGQGPELLIRYENEEAVDDSQLPKDRFSAERLKGVDSTLKIQPAELGDSAVYLCASSPRTSGRAQETQYFGPGTRLLVL.

The chain's CDR3 is CASSLLTSGRNEQYF. In DNA form, the CDR3 reads TGTGCCAGCAGCTTATTGACTAGCGGGAGGAACGAGCAGTACTTC. J is TRBJ2-7 and V is TRBV7-9; 13 bases agree with TRBD2. The V gene's germline CDR1 is SEHNR and CDR2 FQNEAQ (reference sequence). The ends lost 2 bases at V and 5 bases at J; junction bases unmatched: 3. The CDR3 sequence is 15 residues long. Based on the CDR3 plus reference TRBV7-9 and TRBJ2-7, the full variable domain is DTGVSQNPRHKITKRGQNVTFRCDPISEHNRLYWYRQTLGQGPEFLTYFQNEAQLEKSRLLSDRFSAERPKGSFSTLEIQRTEQGDSAMYLCASSLLTSGRNEQYFGPGTRLTVT.

The CDR3 reads CATSSSVEGLSRNTIYF. CDR3 in DNA: TGTGCCACCAGTTCCTCGGTGGAGGGATTATCTCGAAACACCATATATTTT. This chain connects TRBV24-1 to TRBJ1-3; D is unclear. V shed 6 bases and J shed 5 bases, with 22 bases lying between them. This CDR3 spans 17 amino acids. Germline CDR1 and CDR2: KGHDR and SFDVKD.

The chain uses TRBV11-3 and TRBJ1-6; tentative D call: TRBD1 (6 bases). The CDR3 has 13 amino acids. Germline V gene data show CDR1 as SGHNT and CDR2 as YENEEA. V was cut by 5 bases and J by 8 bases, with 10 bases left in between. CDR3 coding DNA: TGTGCCAGCAGCGGCCGGACAGATTCACCCCTCCACTTT. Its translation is CASSGRTDSPLHF.

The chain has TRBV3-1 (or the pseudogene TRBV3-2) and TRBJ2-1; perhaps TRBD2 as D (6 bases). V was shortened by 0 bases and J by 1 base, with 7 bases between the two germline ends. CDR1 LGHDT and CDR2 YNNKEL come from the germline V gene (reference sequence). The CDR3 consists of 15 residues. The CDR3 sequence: CASSQDSGSYNEQFF. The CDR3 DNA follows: TGTGCCAGCAGCCAAGACAGCGGGTCCTACAATGAGCAGTTCTTC.

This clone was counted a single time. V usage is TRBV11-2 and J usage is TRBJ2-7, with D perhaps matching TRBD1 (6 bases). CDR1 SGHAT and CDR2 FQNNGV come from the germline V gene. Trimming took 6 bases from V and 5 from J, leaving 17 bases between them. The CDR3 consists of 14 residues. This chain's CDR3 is CASRPTGSTNEQYF. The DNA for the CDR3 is TGTGCCAGCAGACCGACAGGATCTACGAACGAGCAGTACTTC.

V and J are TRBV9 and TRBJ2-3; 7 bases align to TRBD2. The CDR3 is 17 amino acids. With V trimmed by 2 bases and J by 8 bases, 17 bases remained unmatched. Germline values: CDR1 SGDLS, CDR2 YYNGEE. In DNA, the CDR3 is TGTGCCAGCAGCGTGGGTAGTGGGAGGGCCGAGGTCGCTACGCAGTATTTT. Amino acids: CASSVGSGRAEVATQYF.

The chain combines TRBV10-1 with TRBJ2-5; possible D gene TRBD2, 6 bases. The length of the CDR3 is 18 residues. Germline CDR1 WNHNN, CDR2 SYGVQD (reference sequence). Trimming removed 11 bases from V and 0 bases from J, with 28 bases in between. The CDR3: CALHCGESGVGYQETQYF. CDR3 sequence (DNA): TGCGCCTTACACTGCGGGGAGTCTGGTGTGGGGTACCAAGAGACCCAGTACTTC.

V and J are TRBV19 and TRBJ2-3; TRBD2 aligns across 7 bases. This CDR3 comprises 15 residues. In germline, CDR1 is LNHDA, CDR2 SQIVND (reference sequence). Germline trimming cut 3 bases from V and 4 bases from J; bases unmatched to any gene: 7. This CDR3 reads CASSIAGRESDTQYF. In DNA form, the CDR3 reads TGTGCCAGTAGTATTGCGGGGCGGGAGTCAGATACGCAGTATTTT. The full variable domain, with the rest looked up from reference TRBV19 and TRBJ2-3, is DGGITQSPKYLFRKEGQNVTLSCEQNLNHDAMYWYRQDPGQGLRLIYYSQIVNDFQKGDIAEGYSVSREKKESFPLTVTSAQKNPTAFYLCASSIAGRESDTQYFGPGTRLTVL.

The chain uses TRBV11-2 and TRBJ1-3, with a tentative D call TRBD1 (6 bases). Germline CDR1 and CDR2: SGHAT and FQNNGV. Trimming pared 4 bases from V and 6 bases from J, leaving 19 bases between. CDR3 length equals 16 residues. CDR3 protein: CASSYDPTGALNTIYF. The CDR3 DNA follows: TGTGCCAGCAGCTACGACCCGACAGGAGCCCTAAACACCATATATTTT. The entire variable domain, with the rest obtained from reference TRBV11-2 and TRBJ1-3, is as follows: EAGVAQSPRYKIIEKRQSVAFWCNPISGHATLYWYQQILGQGPKLLIQFQNNGVVDDSQLPKDRFSAERLKGVDSTLKIQPAKLEDSAVYLCASSYDPTGALNTIYFGEGSWLTVV.

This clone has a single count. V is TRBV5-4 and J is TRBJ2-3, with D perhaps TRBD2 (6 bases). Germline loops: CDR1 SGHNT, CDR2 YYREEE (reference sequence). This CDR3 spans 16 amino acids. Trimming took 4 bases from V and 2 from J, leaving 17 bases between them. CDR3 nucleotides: TGTGCCAGCAGCCAATTAGGCGGGCGGGACACAGATACGCAGTATTTT. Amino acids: CASSQLGGRDTDTQYF.